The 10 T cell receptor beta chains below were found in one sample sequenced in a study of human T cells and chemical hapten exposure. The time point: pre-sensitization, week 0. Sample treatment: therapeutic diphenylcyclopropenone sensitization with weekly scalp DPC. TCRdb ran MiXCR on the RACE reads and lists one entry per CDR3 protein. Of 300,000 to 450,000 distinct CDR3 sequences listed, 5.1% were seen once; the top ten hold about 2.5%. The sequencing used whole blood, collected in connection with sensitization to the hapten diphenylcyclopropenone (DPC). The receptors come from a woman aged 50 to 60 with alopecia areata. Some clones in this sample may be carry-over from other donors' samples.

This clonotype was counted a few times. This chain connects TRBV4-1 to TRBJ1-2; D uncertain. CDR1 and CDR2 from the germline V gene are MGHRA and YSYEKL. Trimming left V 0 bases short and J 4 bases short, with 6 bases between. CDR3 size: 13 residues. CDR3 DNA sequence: TGCGCCAGCAGCCAAGAACGGCCCTATGGCTACACCTTC. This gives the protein CASSQERPYGYTF.

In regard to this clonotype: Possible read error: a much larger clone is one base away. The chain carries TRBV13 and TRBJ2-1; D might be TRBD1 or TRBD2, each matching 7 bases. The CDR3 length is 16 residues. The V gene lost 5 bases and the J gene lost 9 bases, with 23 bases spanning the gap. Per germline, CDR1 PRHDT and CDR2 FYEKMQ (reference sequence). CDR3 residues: CASSGSLAEGDSEQFF. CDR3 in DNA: TGTGCCAGCAGCGGGTCTCTAGCGGAGGGGGACAGTGAGCAGTTCTTC.

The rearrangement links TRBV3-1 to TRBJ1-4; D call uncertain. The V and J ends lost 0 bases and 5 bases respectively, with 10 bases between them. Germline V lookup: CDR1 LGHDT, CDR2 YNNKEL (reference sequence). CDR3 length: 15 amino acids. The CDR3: CASSQDWGANEKLFF. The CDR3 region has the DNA TGTGCCAGCAGCCAAGATTGGGGAGCGAATGAAAAACTGTTTTTT.

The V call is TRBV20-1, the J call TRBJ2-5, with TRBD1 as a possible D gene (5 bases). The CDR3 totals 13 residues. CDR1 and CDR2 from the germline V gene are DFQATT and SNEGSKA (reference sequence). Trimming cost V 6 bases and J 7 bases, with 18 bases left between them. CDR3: CSAPPQAQGTQYF. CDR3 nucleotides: TGCAGTGCCCCTCCGCAGGCCCAGGGGACCCAGTACTTC.

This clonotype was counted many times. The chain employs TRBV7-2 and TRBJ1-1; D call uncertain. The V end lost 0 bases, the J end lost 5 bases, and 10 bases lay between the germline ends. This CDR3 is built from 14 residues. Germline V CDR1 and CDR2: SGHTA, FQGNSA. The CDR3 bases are TGTGCCAGCAGCTTAGCTTCGACGGTAACTGAAGCTTTCTTT. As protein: CASSLASTVTEAFF.

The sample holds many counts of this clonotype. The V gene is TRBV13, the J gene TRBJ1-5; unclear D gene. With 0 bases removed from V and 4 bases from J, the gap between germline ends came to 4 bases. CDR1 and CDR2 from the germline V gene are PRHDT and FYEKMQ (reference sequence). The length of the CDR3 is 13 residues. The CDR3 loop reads CASSLGANQPQHF. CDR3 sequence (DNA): TGTGCCAGCAGCTTAGGGGCTAATCAGCCCCAGCATTTT. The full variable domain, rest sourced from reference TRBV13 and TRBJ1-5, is AAGVIQSPRHLIKEKRETATLKCYPIPRHDTVYWYQQGPGQDPQFLISFYEKMQSDKGSIPDRFSAQQFSDYHSELNMSSLELGDSALYFCASSLGANQPQHFGDGTRLSIL.

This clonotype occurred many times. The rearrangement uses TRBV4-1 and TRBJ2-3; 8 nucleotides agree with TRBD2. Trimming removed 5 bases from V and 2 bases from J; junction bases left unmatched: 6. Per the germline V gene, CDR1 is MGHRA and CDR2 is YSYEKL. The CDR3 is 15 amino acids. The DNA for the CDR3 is TGCGCCAGCAGCTCCCGGACTAGCACCACAGATACGCAGTATTTT. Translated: CASSSRTSTTDTQYF.

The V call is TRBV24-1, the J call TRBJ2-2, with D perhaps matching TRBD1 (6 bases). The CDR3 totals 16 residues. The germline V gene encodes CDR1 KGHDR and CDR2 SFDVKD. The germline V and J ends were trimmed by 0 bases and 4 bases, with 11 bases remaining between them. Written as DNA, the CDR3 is TGTGCCACCAGTGATTTGAGGACAGCCACCACCGGGGAGCTGTTTTTT. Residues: CATSDLRTATTGELFF.

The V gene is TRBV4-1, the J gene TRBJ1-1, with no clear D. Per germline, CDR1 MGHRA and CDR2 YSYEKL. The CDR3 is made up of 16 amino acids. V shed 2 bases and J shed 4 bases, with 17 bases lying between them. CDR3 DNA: TGCGCCAGCAGCCAAATAAGGGAAATCGTAGGCACTGAAGCTTTCTTT. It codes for CASSQIREIVGTEAFF.

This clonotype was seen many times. The CDR3 nucleotides are TGTGCCAGCTTCCCTGGGGGGACCCAACCCTTTTACACCTTC. This sequence encodes CASFPGGTQPFYTF. The chain is built from TRBV12-3 or TRBV12-4 and TRBJ1-2, with D possibly matching TRBD1 (5 bases). V lost 8 bases, J lost 11 bases, and 24 bases lay in between. The CDR3 is made up of 14 amino acids.